Shown below are 24 T cell receptor beta chains from a single sample sequenced in a study of OX40 agonist ivuxolimab in advanced cancers. Repertoires were generated with immunoSEQ multiplex PCR, while TCRdb's copy carries only in-frame clones and drops some. This table holds several thousand clones, 70% to 80% found once. The source material was CD4+ or CD8+ T cells sorted from blood, sampled in a trial of the OX40 agonist ivuxolimab. Every receptor here comes from an adult with an advanced solid tumor such as melanoma, head and neck, liver or kidney cancer.

J is TRBJ2-3 and V is TRBV11-2, with TRBD1 matching 8 bases. Germline V gene sequence: CDR1 SGHAT, CDR2 FQNNGV. V gave up 0 bases and J gave up 4 bases; unmatched junction bases: 9. This CDR3 has 17 amino acids. CDR3 loop: CASSLERGRGRADTQYF. The CDR3 DNA sequence: TGTGCCAGCAGCTTAGAGCGGGGCAGGGGGCGGGCAGATACGCAGTATTTT.

This chain joins TRBV18 and TRBJ1-5, with D unclear. The CDR3 totals 13 residues. V lost 1 base to trimming and J lost 0 bases, with 1 base between them. Germline values: CDR1 KGHSH, CDR2 LQKENI. Here the CDR3 reads CASSPHSNQPQHF. The DNA for the CDR3 is TGTGCCAGCTCACCACATAGCAATCAGCCCCAGCATTTT.

The chain carries TRBV19 and TRBJ1-3, with D unresolved. Germline V CDR1 and CDR2: LNHDA, SQIVND (reference sequence). The V gene lost 3 bases and the J gene lost 0 bases, with 9 bases spanning the gap. The CDR3 covers 15 residues. This chain's CDR3 is CASSMSGYSGNTIYF. The DNA for the CDR3 is TGTGCCAGTAGTATGTCCGGATACTCTGGAAACACCATATATTTT.

The chain has TRBV15 and TRBJ1-5; 8 nucleotides match TRBD1. Per the germline V gene, CDR1 is LNHNV and CDR2 is YYDKDF (reference sequence). Germline trimming cut 5 bases from V and 2 bases from J; bases unmatched to any gene: 8. This CDR3 has 16 amino acids. The CDR3 here is CATSSPSDRGNQPQHF. The CDR3 nucleotides are TGTGCCACCAGCTCCCCATCGGACAGGGGCAATCAGCCCCAGCATTTT.

The chain has TRBV25-1 and TRBJ1-4; 10 bases agree with TRBD1. The CDR3 sequence is 16 residues long. The V segment lost 1 base and the J segment 4 bases; nucleotides outside the gene matches: 3. From germline, CDR1 is MGHDK and CDR2 SYGVNS. The CDR3 here is CASSEWGTGDNEKLFF. The CDR3 region has the DNA TGTGCCAGCAGTGAATGGGGGACAGGGGATAATGAAAAACTGTTTTTT.

The rearrangement uses TRBV4-1 and TRBJ2-2; TRBD1 matches at 10 bases. J gave up 5 bases and V 0 bases, and 6 bases lay outside the gene matches. This CDR3 spans 17 amino acids. Germline V gives CDR1 MGHRA, CDR2 YSYEKL. The CDR3 is CASSQERQGASTGELFF. The CDR3 bases are TGCGCCAGCAGCCAAGAGCGACAGGGGGCTTCGACCGGGGAGCTGTTTTTT.

This clone was recorded a few times. This chain uses TRBV7-9 with TRBJ1-2, with unresolved D. Per the germline V gene, CDR1 is SEHNR and CDR2 is FQNEAQ (reference sequence). The V gene lost 1 base and the J gene lost 7 bases, with 4 bases spanning the gap. The length of the CDR3 is 11 residues. CDR3 region: CASSLGGGYTF. The CDR3 DNA reads as TGTGCCAGCAGCTTAGGGGGTGGCTACACCTTC.

The chain couples TRBV4-1 to TRBJ1-5; D may be TRBD1 (6 bases). V was trimmed by 4 bases and J by 4 bases, leaving 11 bases between them. Per the germline V gene, CDR1 is MGHRA and CDR2 is YSYEKL. The CDR3 length is 14 residues. CDR3 nucleotide sequence: TGCGCCAGCAGCCGGACAGATCCTAATCAGCCCCAGCATTTT. Its translation is CASSRTDPNQPQHF.

The rearrangement uses TRBV7-9 and TRBJ2-7; TRBD2 matches 7 bases. The V gene end was trimmed by 5 bases and the J gene end by 5 bases; junction bases not matched to a gene: 12. The CDR3 totals 15 residues. Germline values: CDR1 SEHNR, CDR2 FQNEAQ (reference sequence). The CDR3 nucleotides read TGTGCCAGCAGCACGGGGCTAGCGGAATTCAACGAGCAGTACTTC. This gives the protein CASSTGLAEFNEQYF. Together with reference TRBV7-9 and TRBJ2-7, the CDR3 gives the full variable domain: DTGVSQNPRHKITKRGQNVTFRCDPISEHNRLYWYRQTLGQGPEFLTYFQNEAQLEKSRLLSDRFSAERPKGSFSTLEIQRTEQGDSAMYLCASSTGLAEFNEQYFGPGTRLTVT.

The chain links TRBV6-5 to TRBJ1-1; the match to TRBD1 covers 7 bases. Germline trimming cut 5 bases from V and 0 bases from J; bases unmatched to any gene: 6. This CDR3 region has 15 residues. Looked up from germline, CDR1 is MNHEY and CDR2 is SVGAGI. CDR3 coding DNA: TGTGCCAGCAGTACCAGGGACAGCATGAACACTGAAGCTTTCTTT. This codes for CASSTRDSMNTEAFF.

The V and J genes are TRBV4-1 and TRBJ2-7, with 11 bases aligning to TRBD1. CDR1 is MGHRA, CDR2 YSYEKL, per germline. The V gene end was trimmed by 3 bases and the J gene end by 6 bases; junction bases not matched to a gene: 7. This CDR3 is built from 15 residues. The chain's CDR3 is CASSQDPGQGVEQYF. The CDR3 coding sequence is TGCGCCAGCAGCCAGGACCCGGGACAGGGGGTCGAGCAGTACTTC.

The chain is built from TRBV11-2 and TRBJ1-1; tentatively, D is TRBD1 (5 bases). Germline V CDR1 and CDR2: SGHAT, FQNNGV. V lost 10 bases, J lost 8 bases, and 17 bases lay in between. The CDR3 loop spans 12 amino acids. In DNA form, the CDR3 reads TGTGCCACCTCGTATGGGGGACCCGAAGCTTTCTTT. It yields the protein CATSYGGPEAFF.

This rearrangement joins TRBV7-8 to TRBJ2-3, with D perhaps given as TRBD1 or TRBD2 (6 bases each). With 3 bases removed from V and 4 bases from J, the gap between germline ends came to 11 bases. CDR1 and CDR2 (germline): SGHVS, FQNEAQ. The CDR3 loop spans 14 amino acids. The CDR3 sequence: CASSFTGASDTQYF. Here the CDR3 DNA reads TGTGCCAGCAGCTTTACGGGGGCCTCAGATACGCAGTATTTT. Using reference TRBV7-8 and TRBJ2-3 for the parts outside the CDR3, the full variable domain is GAGVSQSPRYKVAKRGQDVALRCDPISGHVSLFWYQQALGQGPEFLTYFQNEAQLDKSGLPSDRFFAERPEGSVSTLKIQRTQQEDSAVYLCASSFTGASDTQYFGPGTRLTVL.

The chain uses TRBV9 and TRBJ1-2, with 7 bases identical to TRBD1. This CDR3 comprises 17 residues. Unmatched junction bases numbered 12, after V lost 4 bases and J lost 0 bases. Germline V gene sequence: CDR1 SGDLS, CDR2 YYNGEE. CDR3 amino acids: CASSHQGGDRANYGYTF. In DNA, the CDR3 is TGTGCCAGCAGCCACCAGGGGGGGGACCGGGCTAACTATGGCTACACCTTC.

V and J are TRBV6-6 and TRBJ1-1; no definite D call. This CDR3 region has 15 residues. Germline V gives CDR1 MNHNY, CDR2 SVGAGI (reference sequence). V was shortened by 5 bases and J by 2 bases, with 15 bases between the two germline ends. CDR3 sequence (DNA): TGTGCCAGCAGTCCCGATTTGGACGACAACACTGAAGCTTTCTTT. It codes for CASSPDLDDNTEAFF.

The chain joins TRBV9 to TRBJ2-3, with D unresolved. The CDR3 loop spans 15 amino acids. The V gene's germline CDR1 is SGDLS and CDR2 YYNGEE. Trimming took off 0 bases at V and 0 bases at J, with 8 bases between the two ends. In DNA form, the CDR3 reads TGTGCCAGCAGCGTAGGCGCCGTAAGCACAGATACGCAGTATTTT. It translates to CASSVGAVSTDTQYF.

This chain joins TRBV6-4 and TRBJ2-1; D may be TRBD2 (5 bases). Germline CDR1 reads MRHNA; CDR2 reads SNTAGT. V was trimmed by 5 bases and J by 8 bases, leaving 19 bases between them. The CDR3 is 15 amino acids. For the CDR3, the DNA is TGTGCCAGCAGTAGGACTGAGCTTTTAATAGATGAGCAGTTCTTC. Its protein product is CASSRTELLIDEQFF.

This chain joins TRBV4-1 and TRBJ1-2; possibly TRBD1 for D (6 bases). Trimming pared 0 bases from V and 8 bases from J, leaving 28 bases between. Germline lookup yields CDR1 MGHRA and CDR2 YSYEKL. This CDR3 has 19 amino acids. CDR3 protein: CASSQDSVGGQQVFSGYTF. The CDR3 nucleotides read TGCGCCAGCAGCCAAGATTCGGTAGGAGGACAGCAGGTATTCAGCGGCTACACCTTC.

This chain uses TRBV5-1 with TRBJ2-7, with 7 bases that match TRBD1. This CDR3 has 15 amino acids. V dropped 4 bases and J dropped 2; count of bases not matched to a gene: 9. The germline gives CDR1 SGHRS, CDR2 YFSETQ. In nucleotides, the CDR3 is TGCGCCAGCAGCGTGCACAGGGGCCACGCCTACGAGCAGTACTTC. Translating it yields CASSVHRGHAYEQYF.

V is TRBV5-8 and J is TRBJ1-1, with a weak D call TRBD1 (5 bases). The CDR3 sequence is 14 residues long. Germline V gene lookup returns CDR1 SGHTS and CDR2 YDEGEE. Trimming pared 8 bases from V and 2 bases from J, leaving 16 bases between. The CDR3 nucleotides are TGTGCCAGTATTACCAGGGAACTTAACACTGAAGCTTTCTTT. It specifies CASITRELNTEAFF. The whole variable domain, remainder taken from reference TRBV5-8 and TRBJ1-1, is EAGVTQSPTHLIKTRGQQATLRCSPISGHTSVYWYQQALGLGLQFLLWYDEGEERNRGNFPPRFSGRQFPNYSSELNVNALELEDSALYLCASITRELNTEAFFGQGTRLTVV.

The gene calls are TRBV6-5 and TRBJ1-1; TRBD1 aligns across 9 bases. Germline V gene lookup returns CDR1 MNHEY and CDR2 SVGAGI. The CDR3 length is 14 residues. V shed 6 bases, J shed 4 bases, and the junction held 6 bases outside the gene matches. In DNA form, the CDR3 reads TGTGCCAGCAGATTGACAGGGGGTGGCACTGAAGCTTTCTTT. Protein: CASRLTGGGTEAFF.

The chain carries TRBV19 and TRBJ2-7, with 7 bases matching TRBD1. The germline gives CDR1 LNHDA, CDR2 SQIVND (reference sequence). The CDR3 is 15 amino acids. After removal of 5 bases from V and 2 bases from J, the junction contained 9 bases not matched to a gene. CDR3 bases: TGTGCCAGTAGTCCCGCCTTCGGGACAGCCTACGAGCAGTACTTC. This translates into CASSPAFGTAYEQYF.

This clone is large by share. The V and J genes are TRBV5-6 and TRBJ2-4; tentative D call: TRBD1 (6 bases). CDR3 size: 16 residues. V shed 1 base and J shed 6 bases, with 17 bases lying between them. Germline CDR1 reads SGHDT; CDR2 reads YYEEEE. The CDR3 DNA sequence: TGTGCCAGCAGCTTGTTCGGGGACACCCTCCTAAACATTCAGTACTTC. Translating gives CASSLFGDTLLNIQYF.

The V gene is TRBV27, the J gene TRBJ2-7, with a weak D call TRBD2 (6 bases). CDR3 length equals 17 residues. The V gene lost 5 bases and the J gene lost 3 bases, with 23 bases spanning the gap. Germline lookup yields CDR1 MNHEY and CDR2 SMNVEV (reference sequence). In DNA form, the CDR3 reads TGTGCCAGCAGTCCGGGGTTAGCGGAGAGCTTTTTCTACGAGCAGTACTTC. It specifies CASSPGLAESFFYEQYF.